The 27 T cell receptor beta chains presented below share a single source sample, sequenced in a study of cytomegalovirus exposure and HLA in healthy donors. Primers: 60 Vbeta forward and 13 Jbeta reverse. The table came from immunoSEQ multiplex PCR; TCRdb's copy has only in-frame clones and leaves some out. Counted here are 250,000 to 300,000 clones, about four fifths occurring once; the ten biggest clones make up 1.5% to 2.5%. The sequencing sample was made of PBMCs. Source of these receptors: a middle-aged woman in good health and CMV-seropositive.

This sequence joins TRBV19 and TRBJ1-5; D perhaps matches TRBD1 (6 bases). Germline CDR1 is LNHDA and CDR2 is SQIVND (reference sequence). The V gene lost 1 base and the J gene lost 6 bases, with 16 bases spanning the gap. The CDR3 is 16 amino acids. The CDR3 nucleotides are TGTGCCAGTAGTATAGGGTCACAGGGATCAGGTCAGCCCCAGCATTTT. Protein sequence: CASSIGSQGSGQPQHF.

The chain has TRBV19 and TRBJ2-1; TRBD2 agrees at 10 bases. Trimming cost V 3 bases and J 3 bases; bases outside gene matches: 17. Germline V gives CDR1 LNHDA, CDR2 SQIVND (reference sequence). The CDR3 runs to 20 residues. The CDR3, as DNA: TGTGCCAGTAGTATCAACCCGTCCCCAAACGAGCGGGAGGGCTACAATGAGCAGTTCTTC. Translated: CASSINPSPNEREGYNEQFF.

The rearrangement links TRBV5-6 to TRBJ2-4, with 11 bases aligning to TRBD1. The CDR3 consists of 15 residues. V shed 5 bases and J 5 bases; nucleotides not matched to a gene: 6. Looked up from germline, CDR1 is SGHDT and CDR2 is YYEEEE. CDR3 coding DNA: TGTGCCAGCAGGGACAGGGGGCGGGGGGAAAACATTCAGTACTTC. Amino acids: CASRDRGRGENIQYF.

A word on this clone: At one end the junction does not follow the germline gene, possibly because of a read error. This chain connects TRBV18 to TRBJ1-2; TRBD1 matches at 7 bases. The CDR3 runs 13 residues. Germline V gene sequence: CDR1 KGHSH, CDR2 LQKENI. The CDR3 reads CASLAPGQITSSF. For the CDR3, the DNA is TGTGCCAGCTTAGCTCCGGGACAGATCACATCTTCCTTC.

The chain uses TRBV18 and TRBJ2-1; 7 bases map to TRBD2. V lost 2 bases and J lost 10; bases outside the gene matches: 2. This CDR3 spans 12 amino acids. Per germline, CDR1 KGHSH and CDR2 LQKENI. The CDR3 nucleotides read TGTGCCAGCTCACCATTTAGCGGGGAGCAGTTCTTC. Protein: CASSPFSGEQFF.

This clone showed up just a few times. The rearrangement uses TRBV28 and TRBJ2-3, with a possible D match to TRBD1 (6 bases). CDR1 and CDR2 (germline): MDHEN, SYDVKM. The V gene lost 6 bases and the J gene lost 3 bases, with 19 bases spanning the gap. The CDR3 has 16 amino acids. This CDR3 is CASRGKDSSFTDTQYF. The CDR3 bases are TGTGCCAGCAGAGGAAAGGACAGTTCGTTTACAGATACGCAGTATTTT.

This sequence joins TRBV4-2 and TRBJ2-5, with TRBD2 as a possible D gene (5 bases). V shed 4 bases and J shed 0 bases, with 9 bases lying between them. Germline CDR1 and CDR2: LGHNA and YNFKEQ. This CDR3 has 14 residues. The CDR3: CASSPRLYQETQYF. Written as DNA, the CDR3 is TGTGCCAGCAGCCCACGACTATACCAAGAGACCCAGTACTTC.

This clone came up a few times. The V and J genes are TRBV9 and TRBJ1-2, with D possibly being TRBD1 (6 bases). The CDR3 totals 13 residues. Trimming pared 4 bases from V and 6 bases from J, leaving 13 bases between. Per germline, CDR1 SGDLS and CDR2 YYNGEE. Here the CDR3 DNA reads TGTGCCAGCAGCTCGGCCAGGGGCGATGGCTACACCTTC. Its translation is CASSSARGDGYTF.

This clone was seen a handful of times. The rearrangement joins TRBV5-8 to TRBJ2-7; TRBD2 is a possible D gene (7 bases). This CDR3 spans 15 amino acids. Germline CDR1 is SGHTS and CDR2 is YDEGEE. V was clipped by 2 bases and J by 2 bases, with 14 bases between them. CDR3: CASSFLKGGTYEQYF. In DNA, the CDR3 is TGTGCCAGCAGCTTCTTGAAGGGGGGGACCTACGAGCAGTACTTC.

The chain employs TRBV4-3 and TRBJ2-2, with 10 positions matching TRBD2. The CDR3 is 15 residues long. The germline V gene encodes CDR1 LGHNA and CDR2 YSLEER. Unmatched junction bases numbered 3, after V lost 3 bases and J lost 5 bases. The CDR3 DNA sequence: TGCGCCAGCAGCCAGATGACTAGCGGGACCGGGGAGCTGTTTTTT. It codes for CASSQMTSGTGELFF.

On this clone: This same CDR3 is encoded by further DNA sequences in the sample. This chain links TRBV5-1 with TRBJ2-3; TRBD1 matches 8 bases. With 0 bases clipped from V and 0 bases from J, the junction kept 0 bases outside the gene matches. CDR1 and CDR2 from the germline V gene are SGHRS and YFSETQ. The CDR3 length is 15 residues. The CDR3 DNA reads TGCGCCAGCAGCTTGGGACAGGGGAGCACAGATACGCAGTATTTT. Its translation: CASSLGQGSTDTQYF.

This chain links TRBV6-5 with TRBJ2-3, with 7 bases lining up with TRBD2. The germline V gene encodes CDR1 MNHEY and CDR2 SVGAGI. This CDR3 comprises 15 residues. J was trimmed by 5 bases and V by 6 bases; bases with no gene match: 11. The DNA of the CDR3 is TGTGCCAGCAGATGGGGTGGCGGGAGTGTAGATACGCAGTATTTT. Amino acids: CASRWGGGSVDTQYF.

CDR3 protein: CASSLDGRGLEQYF. CDR3 coding DNA: TGCGCCAGCAGCTTGGACGGGAGAGGCCTCGAGCAGTACTTC. The chain employs TRBV5-1 and TRBJ2-7; possibly TRBD2 for D (6 bases). Germline assignment: CDR1 SGHRS and CDR2 YFSETQ. V lost 0 bases and J lost 6, with 13 bases in between. The CDR3 loop spans 14 amino acids.

The rearrangement links TRBV2 to TRBJ1-3, with D maybe TRBD1 (5 bases). The CDR3 length is 14 residues. In germline, CDR1 is SNHLY, CDR2 FYNNEI. V was cut by 2 bases and J by 4 bases, with 9 bases left in between. The CDR3 loop reads CASSEQGAGNTIYF. The CDR3 DNA sequence: TGTGCCAGCAGTGAACAGGGTGCAGGAAACACCATATATTTT.

The gene calls are TRBV19 and TRBJ2-7, with D possibly matching TRBD1 (6 bases). The CDR3 is 12 amino acids. CDR1 is LNHDA, CDR2 SQIVND, per germline (reference sequence). V was shortened by 9 bases and J by 2 bases, with 11 bases between the two germline ends. The CDR3 DNA reads TGTGCCAGCTCACAGGGACCCTACGAGCAGTACTTC. Encoded protein: CASSQGPYEQYF.

This rearrangement joins TRBV5-1 to TRBJ2-2; D might be TRBD2 (5 bases). V was clipped by 0 bases and J by 7 bases, with 10 bases between them. This CDR3 spans 14 amino acids. Germline values: CDR1 SGHRS, CDR2 YFSETQ. The CDR3 bases are TGCGCCAGCAGCTTGGCTTCTAGCAGCGGGGAGCTGTTTTTT. Translating gives CASSLASSSGELFF.

The V and J genes are TRBV5-1 and TRBJ1-3; possibly TRBD1 for D (5 bases). The CDR3 extends over 15 amino acids. Germline loops: CDR1 SGHRS, CDR2 YFSETQ. The germline V and J ends were trimmed by 1 base and 2 bases, with 10 bases remaining between them. The CDR3 region is CASSLPGETGNTIYF. CDR3 DNA: TGCGCCAGCAGCTTGCCGGGGGAAACTGGAAACACCATATATTTT. The full variable domain, in which reference TRBV5-1 and TRBJ1-3 provide the parts outside the CDR3, is KAGVTQTPRYLIKTRGQQVTLSCSPISGHRSVSWYQQTPGQGLQFLFEYFSETQRNKGNFPGRFSGRQFSNSRSEMNVSTLELGDSALYLCASSLPGETGNTIYFGEGSWLTVV.

This sequence joins TRBV7-3 and TRBJ1-6, with D tentatively TRBD1 (6 bases). Trimming took off 2 bases at V and 7 bases at J, with 12 bases between the two ends. This CDR3 spans 15 amino acids. Per the germline V gene, CDR1 is SGHTA and CDR2 is FQGTGA. CDR3 amino acids: CASSLGTGSNSPLHF. In DNA form, the CDR3 reads TGTGCCAGCAGCTTAGGAACAGGGTCAAATTCACCCCTCCACTTT.

The V and J genes are TRBV9 and TRBJ2-5, with D possibly being TRBD2 (7 bases). CDR3 length: 16 amino acids. The V and J ends lost 7 bases and 5 bases respectively, with 24 bases between them. The germline V gene has CDR1 SGDLS and CDR2 YYNGEE. The CDR3 DNA reads as TGTGCCAGCGCCACGGGGGGTAGCAGTCAGGGGGAGACCCAGTACTTC. Its translation: CASATGGSSQGETQYF.

V gene TRBV30 combines with J gene TRBJ2-3; 8 bases agree with TRBD1. This CDR3 is 15 amino acids long. Germline CDR1 reads GTSNPN; CDR2 reads SVGIG (reference sequence). Trimming removed 1 base from V and 2 bases from J; junction bases left unmatched: 5. The CDR3 DNA follows: TGTGCCTGGAGTGGCCAGGGGGCCCCCACAGATACGCAGTATTTT. As protein: CAWSGQGAPTDTQYF. Complete variable domain (other parts from reference TRBV30 and TRBJ2-3): SQTIHQWPATLVQPVGSPLSLECTVEGTSNPNLYWYRQAAGRGLQLLFYSVGIGQISSEVPQNLSASRPQDRQFILSSKKLLLSDSGFYLCAWSGQGAPTDTQYFGPGTRLTVL.

The rearrangement uses TRBV19 and TRBJ1-5, with 8 bases aligning to TRBD1. The CDR3 is made up of 14 amino acids. Trimming took 5 bases from V and 2 from J; bases not matched to a gene: 2. The V gene's germline CDR1 is LNHDA and CDR2 SQIVND (reference sequence). CDR3 in DNA: TGTGCCAGTAGTGTGACAGGGGGCAATCAGCCCCAGCATTTT. Amino acid sequence: CASSVTGGNQPQHF.

This clone showed up just once. The chain has TRBV28 and TRBJ1-5; possible D gene TRBD1, 5 bases. The V end was cut by 5 bases, the J end by 3 bases, with 11 bases between. The germline V gene has CDR1 MDHEN and CDR2 SYDVKM. The CDR3 contains 14 residues. DNA for the CDR3: TGTGCCAGCAGTCCCCACAGGCCCAATCAGCCCCAGCATTTT. Translation: CASSPHRPNQPQHF.

V and J are TRBV6-6 and TRBJ2-7; TRBD1 might be the D (6 bases). The ends were cut back, 3 bases at V and 2 bases at J, with 14 bases in the middle. CDR1 and CDR2 from the germline V gene are MNHNY and SVGAGI (reference sequence). The CDR3 consists of 15 residues. The CDR3 nucleotides read TGTGCCAGCAGTTATCACACAACAGGGCCCTACGAGCAGTACTTC. Translating it yields CASSYHTTGPYEQYF.

The rearrangement links TRBV4-2 to TRBJ2-2; tentatively, D is TRBD1 (7 bases). Germline V gene sequence: CDR1 LGHNA, CDR2 YNFKEQ. The V end was cut by 5 bases, the J end by 4 bases, with 23 bases between. The CDR3 totals 18 residues. The CDR3 DNA sequence: TGTGCCAGCAGCATACAGGGGAGGCCAGGGGGTGTCACCGGGGAGCTGTTTTTT. The encoded protein is CASSIQGRPGGVTGELFF.

The rearrangement uses TRBV28 and TRBJ1-4; a possible D gene is TRBD1 (5 bases). Per the germline V gene, CDR1 is MDHEN and CDR2 is SYDVKM. Trimming took 2 bases from V and 11 from J, leaving 15 bases between them. The CDR3 sequence is 14 residues long. The CDR3 DNA is TGTGCCAGCAGTTTAGTAACGACAGATCGGAAACTGTTTTTT. Its protein product is CASSLVTTDRKLFF.

V and J are TRBV23-1 and TRBJ2-7, with 9 bases identical to TRBD1. TRBV23-1 is an ORF; its function is uncertain. CDR3 length equals 14 residues. The J segment lost 3 bases and the V segment lost 8 bases, leaving 8 bases of the junction unmatched. CDR3 amino acids: CASRPGQGVYEQYF. CDR3 in DNA: TGCGCCAGCCGACCGGGACAGGGTGTCTACGAGCAGTACTTC.

This clone was recorded only once. The V and J genes are TRBV7-2 and TRBJ1-1; no firm D call. V was cut by 7 bases and J by 1 base, with 4 bases left in between. CDR1 is SGHTA, CDR2 FQGNSA, per germline. The CDR3 length is 11 residues. The CDR3 spells CASNKNTEAFF. CDR3 nucleotides: TGTGCCAGCAACAAGAACACTGAAGCTTTCTTT.